Each of the 32 T cell receptor beta chains below was sequenced from the same sample in a study of shared T cell receptors in the human thymus. TCRdb's copy holds only in-frame clones and misses some; the assay was immunoSEQ multiplex PCR. The data show about 660,000 clones, with roughly 90% seen just once and around 0.01% held by the top ten. These data were also reused for a study on human thymus T cells.

The sequencing input was thymocytes. The receptors derive from a boy under two years old with a congenital heart defect.

The chain has TRBV5-1 and TRBJ1-2; the D gene is possibly TRBD1 (6 bases). V gave up 1 base and J gave up 8 bases, with 12 bases separating them. Germline V gene sequence: CDR1 SGHRS, CDR2 YFSETQ. This CDR3 region has 13 residues. CDR3 coding DNA: TGCGCCAGCAGCTTGTACAGGGTAGGGGGCTACACCTTC. Its translation: CASSLYRVGGYTF.

For the CDR3, the DNA is TGTGCCAGCAGCCTCGCCCCGAAGGGGGGCTACACCTTC. Its translation is CASSLAPKGGYTF. The V and J genes are TRBV5-4 and TRBJ1-2; the D gene is possibly TRBD1 (5 bases). The CDR3 consists of 13 residues. Trimming cost V 4 bases and J 8 bases, with 15 bases left between them. Germline loops: CDR1 SGHNT, CDR2 YYREEE (reference sequence).

The chain couples TRBV6-1 to TRBJ1-1; unclear D gene. Deletions cut 6 bases from V and 1 base from J, with 12 bases between. Germline lookup yields CDR1 MNHNS and CDR2 SASEGT. The CDR3 consists of 14 residues. The CDR3 reads CASRHMNRNTEAFF. In DNA form, the CDR3 reads TGTGCCAGCAGACACATGAACAGGAACACTGAAGCTTTCTTT.

The chain links TRBV11-2 to TRBJ2-2, with D unclear. The CDR3 sequence is 11 residues long. Per the germline V gene, CDR1 is SGHAT and CDR2 is FQNNGV. V lost 3 bases, J lost 7 bases, and 3 bases lay in between. The chain's CDR3 is CASSFFGELFF. The CDR3 DNA reads as TGTGCCAGCAGCTTCTTCGGGGAGCTGTTTTTT.

The chain recombines TRBV30 with TRBJ2-2, with 9 positions matching TRBD1. V shed 3 bases and J 6 bases; nucleotides not matched to a gene: 2. The CDR3 runs 13 residues. The V gene's germline CDR1 is GTSNPN and CDR2 SVGIG (reference sequence). CDR3 sequence: CAWRGQGPGELFF. The CDR3 nucleotides are TGTGCCTGGAGGGGACAGGGCCCCGGGGAGCTGTTTTTT.

This clone appeared a single time. This sequence joins TRBV5-6 and TRBJ2-7; 8 nucleotides align to TRBD1. V dropped 4 bases and J dropped 2; count of bases not matched to a gene: 20. The CDR3 consists of 19 residues. Germline V lookup: CDR1 SGHDT, CDR2 YYEEEE. Here the CDR3 DNA reads TGTGCCAGCAGCCACGGCCCCAGGGGGCAACTCACTGACCCCTACGAGCAGTACTTC. It codes for CASSHGPRGQLTDPYEQYF.

This clone was detected only a few times. The chain links TRBV4-3 to TRBJ1-2; TRBD1 matches at 10 bases. Trimming cost V 0 bases and J 4 bases; bases outside gene matches: 5. Germline loops: CDR1 LGHNA, CDR2 YSLEER. This CDR3 is 16 amino acids long. The CDR3 nucleotides are TGCGCCAGCAGCCAAGAGCCCCGGGACAGGGGCTATGGCTACACCTTC. This encodes CASSQEPRDRGYGYTF.

This rearrangement joins TRBV4-3 to TRBJ2-3; 9 bases match TRBD2. This CDR3 has 17 amino acids. The ends lost 1 base at V and 3 bases at J; junction bases unmatched: 8. CDR1 LGHNA and CDR2 YSLEER come from the germline V gene. The CDR3: CASSQGEAGGPTDTQYF. The CDR3 DNA reads as TGCGCCAGCAGCCAAGGCGAGGCGGGAGGGCCGACAGATACGCAGTATTTT.

V usage is TRBV7-9 and J usage is TRBJ2-5; D is possibly TRBD1 (5 bases). Trimming took 0 bases from V and 2 from J, leaving 7 bases between them. The CDR3 totals 14 residues. Per the germline V gene, CDR1 is SEHNR and CDR2 is FQNEAQ (reference sequence). CDR3 nucleotide sequence: TGTGCCAGCAGCTTAGCAGCAGGGCAAGAGACCCAGTACTTC. Its translation: CASSLAAGQETQYF.

The V call is TRBV4-3, the J call TRBJ1-4, with 7 bases lining up with TRBD1. Germline V gene sequence: CDR1 LGHNA, CDR2 YSLEER. With 1 base clipped from V and 6 bases from J, the junction kept 11 bases outside the gene matches. The CDR3 is 17 residues long. The CDR3 sequence: CASSQVFTQGSDEKLFF. CDR3 nucleotide sequence: TGCGCCAGCAGCCAAGTTTTCACACAGGGGAGCGATGAAAAACTGTTTTTT.

This clone has a single count. This chain uses TRBV20-1 with TRBJ2-5; tentative D call: TRBD2 (6 bases). The germline CDR1 and CDR2 sequences are DFQATT and SNEGSKA (reference sequence). This CDR3 is 10 amino acids long. V shed 7 bases and J shed 4 bases, with 7 bases lying between them. Here the CDR3 DNA reads TGCAGTGGCGGGGCAGAGACCCAGTACTTC. The encoded protein is CSGGAETQYF.

CDR3: CAAGGIPNTEAFF. In DNA form, the CDR3 reads TGTGCCGCAGGAGGCATTCCGAACACTGAAGCTTTCTTT. The rearrangement joins TRBV6-1 to TRBJ1-1; no definite D call. From germline, CDR1 is MNHNS and CDR2 SASEGT. The V gene lost 11 bases and the J gene lost 1 base, with 14 bases spanning the gap. The CDR3 contains 13 residues.

V gene TRBV2 combines with J gene TRBJ2-7; 8 bases align to TRBD1. The CDR3 has 13 residues. The V gene end was trimmed by 6 bases and the J gene end by 3 bases; junction bases not matched to a gene: 4. Germline CDR1 SNHLY, CDR2 FYNNEI. The CDR3 is CASRDRGHYEQYF. The CDR3 nucleotides read TGTGCCAGCAGAGACAGGGGACACTACGAGCAGTACTTC.

This clone was counted a single time. The chain joins TRBV4-2 to TRBJ2-1; 9 bases agree with TRBD2. CDR1 and CDR2 from the germline V gene are LGHNA and YNFKEQ. The CDR3 loop spans 17 amino acids. J was trimmed by 0 bases and V by 0 bases; bases with no gene match: 3. The CDR3 DNA reads TGTGCCAGCAGCCAAGATGGGCGGGAGGGCTCCTACAATGAGCAGTTCTTC. Translating it yields CASSQDGREGSYNEQFF.

V usage is TRBV28 and J usage is TRBJ2-1; D gene unclear. The CDR3 runs to 14 residues. Germline V gene data show CDR1 as MDHEN and CDR2 as SYDVKM. Trimming pared 6 bases from V and 4 bases from J, leaving 13 bases between. This CDR3 is CASSRYSSYNEQFF. The CDR3 DNA reads as TGTGCCAGCAGCCGATATAGTAGTTACAATGAGCAGTTCTTC. The full variable domain, with the rest looked up from reference TRBV28 and TRBJ2-1, is DVKVTQSSRYLVKRTGEKVFLECVQDMDHENMFWYRQDPGLGLRLIYFSYDVKMKEKGDIPEGYSVSREKKERFSLILESASTNQTSMYLCASSRYSSYNEQFFGPGTRLTVL.

V gene TRBV2 combines with J gene TRBJ2-1, with D possibly matching TRBD1 (5 bases). Germline CDR1 is SNHLY and CDR2 is FYNNEI. The V end lost 3 bases, the J end lost 9 bases, and 12 bases lay between the germline ends. This CDR3 has 13 amino acids. CDR3 residues: CASSEPYRGEQFF. In nucleotides, the CDR3 is TGTGCCAGCAGTGAGCCTTATAGGGGTGAGCAGTTCTTC. The complete variable domain, with remaining parts taken from reference TRBV2 and TRBJ2-1, reads EPEVTQTPSHQVTQMGQEVILRCVPISNHLYFYWYRQILGQKVEFLVSFYNNEISEKSEIFDDQFSVERPDGSNFTLKIRSTKLEDSAMYFCASSEPYRGEQFFGPGTRLTVL.

This chain uses TRBV27 with TRBJ2-5; perhaps TRBD1 as D (5 bases). CDR1 and CDR2 (germline): MNHEY, SMNVEV (reference sequence). The CDR3 spans 15 residues. Trimming stripped 1 base from V and 5 bases from J, with 14 bases between. CDR3 region: CASSLFGLSGETQYF. The CDR3 bases are TGTGCCAGCAGTTTATTCGGGCTCTCAGGGGAGACCCAGTACTTC.

The V call is TRBV5-1, the J call TRBJ1-3, with 9 nucleotides matching TRBD1. CDR1 and CDR2 (germline): SGHRS, YFSETQ. CDR3 length: 16 amino acids. Losses at the gene ends were 1 base for V and 2 bases for J; bases not matched to a gene: 4. As DNA, the CDR3 is TGCGCCAGCAGCTTGTATGGGACAGGGACTGGAAACACCATATATTTT. Residues: CASSLYGTGTGNTIYF.

The V and J genes are TRBV4-2 and TRBJ2-2; weak D call: TRBD1 (7 bases). Germline CDR1 LGHNA, CDR2 YNFKEQ. This CDR3 region has 16 residues. Trimming shortened V by 0 bases and J by 7 bases, and 15 bases separated the two germline ends. This CDR3 reads CASSQDWRGRGGELFF. For the CDR3, the DNA is TGTGCCAGCAGCCAAGATTGGAGGGGGCGCGGCGGGGAGCTGTTTTTT.

This chain links TRBV2 with TRBJ2-7; TRBD2 matches 9 bases. V was clipped by 0 bases and J by 7 bases; unmatched bases: 19. Germline-derived CDR1 and CDR2 are SNHLY and FYNNEI. The CDR3 length is 19 residues. CDR3: CASSEAWMREGPVSREQYF. The CDR3 coding sequence is TGTGCCAGCAGTGAAGCATGGATGCGGGAGGGCCCGGTTTCGCGTGAGCAGTACTTC.

This clone occurred once. The chain links TRBV2 to TRBJ1-5; the D is unclear. The CDR3 is made up of 13 amino acids. V lost 7 bases to trimming and J lost 0 bases, with 7 bases between them. The germline gives CDR1 SNHLY, CDR2 FYNNEI. The CDR3 nucleotides read TGTGCCAGCACCGCGTATAGCAATCAGCCCCAGCATTTT. Residues: CASTAYSNQPQHF.

The chain carries TRBV29-1 and TRBJ2-5; TRBD1 matches at 10 bases. V shed 3 bases and J 3 bases; nucleotides not matched to a gene: 7. The V gene's germline CDR1 is SQVTM and CDR2 ANQGSEA. This CDR3 region has 15 residues. In DNA, the CDR3 is TGCAGCGTTGATGGGGACAGGGGACAGGAAGAGACCCAGTACTTC. This sequence encodes CSVDGDRGQEETQYF.

The J gene is TRBJ2-7, the V gene TRBV15; 7 bases fit TRBD1. Germline assignment: CDR1 LNHNV and CDR2 YYDKDF (reference sequence). The CDR3 contains 15 residues. Germline trimming cut 4 bases from V and 3 bases from J; bases unmatched to any gene: 9. The CDR3 DNA is TGTGCCACCAGCACGGTCGGACAGGCCGGCTACGAGCAGTACTTC. Residues: CATSTVGQAGYEQYF.

The chain carries TRBV28 and TRBJ2-1; 8 bases map to TRBD2. Germline CDR1 is MDHEN and CDR2 is SYDVKM. V lost 5 bases, J lost 2 bases, and 8 bases stayed unmatched. This CDR3 is built from 16 residues. CDR3 residues: CASSPTLAEPYNEQFF. DNA for the CDR3: TGTGCCAGCAGTCCCACACTAGCGGAGCCCTACAATGAGCAGTTCTTC.

The V gene is TRBV18, the J gene TRBJ2-7; 10 positions match TRBD2. The CDR3 covers 16 residues. Trimming cost V 3 bases and J 3 bases; bases outside gene matches: 8. From germline, CDR1 is KGHSH and CDR2 LQKENI. The CDR3 bases are TGTGCCAGCTCACCGCTGGGGCTAGCGGGAGACTACGAGCAGTACTTC. Protein: CASSPLGLAGDYEQYF. Using reference TRBV18 and TRBJ2-7 for the parts outside the CDR3, the full variable domain is NAGVMQNPRHLVRRRGQEARLRCSPMKGHSHVYWYRQLPEEGLKFMVYLQKENIIDESGMPKERFSAEFPKEGPSILRIQQVVRGDSAAYFCASSPLGLAGDYEQYFGPGTRLTVT.

The J gene is TRBJ2-2, the V gene TRBV29-1; TRBD1 might be the D (6 bases). Germline V gene data show CDR1 as SQVTM and CDR2 as ANQGSEA. This CDR3 spans 12 amino acids. V was pared by 6 bases and J by 7 bases, with 12 bases between. The CDR3 DNA follows: TGCAGCGTACCGACAGGTGGCGGGGAGCTGTTTTTT. Translating it yields CSVPTGGGELFF.

The chain is built from TRBV5-1 and TRBJ2-1, with a possible D match to TRBD1 (5 bases). Germline V CDR1 and CDR2: SGHRS, YFSETQ. V gave up 7 bases and J gave up 5 bases, with 16 bases separating them. The CDR3 sequence is 14 residues long. CDR3 amino acids: CASSRVLINNEQFF. In DNA form, the CDR3 reads TGCGCCAGCTCCAGGGTACTCATTAACAATGAGCAGTTCTTC.

This chain joins TRBV5-1 and TRBJ2-1, with TRBD2 as a possible D gene (6 bases). The germline CDR1 and CDR2 sequences are SGHRS and YFSETQ. V dropped 0 bases and J dropped 9 bases, with 16 bases sitting between them. The CDR3 contains 15 residues. Here the CDR3 DNA reads TGCGCCAGCAGCTTGGGCGGGACTCAAGGCGGTGAGCAGTTCTTC. Protein sequence: CASSLGGTQGGEQFF.

This clone was counted once. Relative to the germline gene, one junction end is altered; a read error may explain this. V gene TRBV15 combines with J gene TRBJ2-2, with D perhaps matching TRBD2 (6 bases). In germline, CDR1 is LNHNV, CDR2 YYDKDF (reference sequence). The CDR3 sequence is 18 residues long. CDR3 protein: CATSRVTYGSGNTVELFF. As DNA, the CDR3 is TGTGCCACCAGCAGAGTGACGTACGGGAGTGGGAACACCGTGGAGCTGTTTTTT. Together with reference TRBV15 and TRBJ2-2, the CDR3 gives the full variable domain: DAMVIQNPRYQVTQFGKPVTLSCSQTLNHNVMYWYQQKSSQAPKLLFHYYDKDFNNEADTPDNFQSRRPNTSFCFLDIRSPGLGDTAMYLCATSRVTYGSGNTVELFFGEGSRLTVL.

V usage is TRBV5-1 and J usage is TRBJ2-3; 8 bases fit TRBD2. The length of the CDR3 is 16 residues. After removal of 0 bases from V and 6 bases from J, the junction contained 9 bases not matched to a gene. Germline V gene sequence: CDR1 SGHRS, CDR2 YFSETQ. For the CDR3, the DNA is TGCGCCAGCAGCTTGGATGAAGCGGGAGAGTTGGATACGCAGTATTTT. It translates to CASSLDEAGELDTQYF.

The chain is built from TRBV27 and TRBJ1-4, with 7 nucleotides matching TRBD1. This CDR3 contains 18 residues. Germline V gene lookup returns CDR1 MNHEY and CDR2 SMNVEV (reference sequence). After removal of 2 bases from V and 4 bases from J, the junction contained 13 bases not matched to a gene. CDR3 sequence (DNA): TGTGCCAGCAGTTTAGTAGGGGGCAGGAGGGGACATAATGAAAAACTGTTTTTT. It yields the protein CASSLVGGRRGHNEKLFF.

The chain carries TRBV2 and TRBJ2-1; 7 nucleotides match TRBD1. The CDR3 loop spans 16 amino acids. Germline V gene lookup returns CDR1 SNHLY and CDR2 FYNNEI. The V segment lost 4 bases and the J segment 0 bases; nucleotides outside the gene matches: 6. The CDR3 nucleotides are TGTGCCAGCAGTGTTACAGGGGCCGTCTCCTACAATGAGCAGTTCTTC. This translates into CASSVTGAVSYNEQFF.